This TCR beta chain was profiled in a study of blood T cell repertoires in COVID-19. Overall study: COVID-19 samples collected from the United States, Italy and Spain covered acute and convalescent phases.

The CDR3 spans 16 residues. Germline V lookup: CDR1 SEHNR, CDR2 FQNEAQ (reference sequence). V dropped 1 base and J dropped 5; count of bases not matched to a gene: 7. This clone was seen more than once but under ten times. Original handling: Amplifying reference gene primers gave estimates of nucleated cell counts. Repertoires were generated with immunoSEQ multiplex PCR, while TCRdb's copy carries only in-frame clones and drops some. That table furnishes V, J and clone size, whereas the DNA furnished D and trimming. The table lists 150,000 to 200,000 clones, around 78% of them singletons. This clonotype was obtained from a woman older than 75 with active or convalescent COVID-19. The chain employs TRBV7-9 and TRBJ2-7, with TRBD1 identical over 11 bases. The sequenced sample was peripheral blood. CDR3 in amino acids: CASSLEGTGGSNEQYF. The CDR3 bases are TGTGCCAGCAGCTTAGAGGGGACAGGGGGTTCTAACGAGCAGTACTTC.